This is a list of T cell receptor beta chains from one sample in a study of identical twins. TCRdb reanalysed the 5' RACE reads using MiXCR and keeps one entry per CDR3 protein. The sample shows about 730,000 distinct CDR3 sequences, about 20% of them seen only once. These same data were also listed under a study on T cells expressing NK-cell markers.

Sequencing was done on a sample of PBMCs. These receptors were taken from a woman under 30 in good health. CDR3s include the opening cysteine and the closing phenylalanine or tryptophan. Each record gives: clone size, V gene, J gene, D gene, CDR3 protein, CDR3 DNA. D genes are given only for firm matches. Expanded clones get a size class; other rows say once, few or many, or leave the size out.

many	TRBV20-1	TRBJ1-3	TRBD1	CSAADRGSGNTIYF	TGCAGTGCTGCCGACAGGGGCTCGGGAAACACCATATATTTT
few	TRBV29-1	TRBJ2-7	.	CSVVRTGASYEQYF	TGCAGCGTTGTCCGAACGGGAGCGTCCTACGAGCAGTACTTC
few	TRBV5-6	TRBJ2-1	.	CASSLWSGEQFF	TGTGCCAGCAGCCTCTGGAGCGGAGAGCAGTTCTTC
few	TRBV12-3/TRBV12-4	TRBJ2-7	.	CASSLMRGGEQYF	TGTGCCAGCAGTTTAATGAGGGGGGGCGAGCAGTACTTC
few	TRBV24-1	TRBJ2-1	.	CATAALGGLEQFF	TGTGCCACCGCAGCCCTGGGGGGCCTTGAGCAGTTCTTC
.	TRBV5-1	TRBJ2-5	TRBD2	CASSTSVAETQYF	TGCGCCAGCAGCACTAGCGTGGCGGAGACCCAGTACTTC
few	TRBV7-3	TRBJ2-1	.	CASSYFASGYNEQFF	TGTGCCAGCAGCTACTTTGCCTCGGGCTACAATGAGCAGTTCTTC
many	TRBV15	TRBJ1-1	.	CATSRDVRTEAFF	TGTGCCACCAGCAGAGATGTCCGGACTGAAGCTTTCTTT
few	TRBV5-1	TRBJ2-2	.	CASSIGTGHTGELFF	TGCGCCAGCAGCATCGGAACAGGTCACACCGGGGAGCTGTTTTTT
.	TRBV12-3/TRBV12-4	TRBJ2-3	TRBD1	CASSLRQGGADTQYF	TGTGCCAGCAGTTTAAGACAGGGCGGAGCAGATACGCAGTATTTT
many	TRBV12-3/TRBV12-4	TRBJ2-1	.	CASSQNNEQFF	TGTGCCAGCAGCCAGAACAATGAGCAGTTCTTC
many	TRBV20-1	TRBJ1-5	.	CSASSQPQHF	TGCAGTGCTAGTAGTCAGCCCCAGCATTTT
few	TRBV7-3	TRBJ1-1	.	CASSRFRDTEAFF	TGTGCCAGCAGCCGCTTCCGGGACACTGAAGCTTTCTTT
few	TRBV10-3	TRBJ2-3	TRBD1	CAIRTGVVTDTQYF	TGTGCCATCAGGACAGGGGTAGTCACAGATACGCAGTATTTT
few	TRBV7-9	TRBJ2-1	TRBD1	CASSLLGTGMDEQFF	TGTGCCAGCAGCCTACTAGGGACAGGGATGGATGAGCAGTTCTTC
many	TRBV6-1	TRBJ2-5	.	CASRKGTPSIETQYF	TGTGCCAGTCGGAAGGGGACTCCTAGTATCGAGACCCAGTACTTC
many	TRBV6-5	TRBJ1-3	.	CASSYQVGNTIYF	TGTGCCAGCAGTTACCAGGTTGGAAACACCATATATTTT
.	TRBV5-1	TRBJ2-5	.	CASSLGLSGETQYF	TGCGCCAGCAGCTTGGGACTAAGCGGGGAGACCCAGTACTTC
few	TRBV27	TRBJ2-7	.	CASSLSSQTAYEQYF	TGTGCCAGCAGTTTATCATCCCAGACAGCCTACGAGCAGTACTTC
few	TRBV20-1	TRBJ2-1	.	CSALQDVRAVF	TGCAGTGCACTCCAGGACGTTCGGGCGGTCTTC
few	TRBV5-1	TRBJ2-1	.	CASSADPIRRRTYNEQFF	TGCGCCAGCAGCGCGGATCCCATTCGGCGTCGCACCTACAATGAGCAGTTCTTC
few	TRBV21-1	TRBJ2-5	.	CASSKAKTRAFQETQYF	TGTGCCAGCAGCAAAGCTAAGACAAGGGCCTTCCAAGAGACCCAGTACTTC
.	TRBV7-2	TRBJ2-2	.	CASSLGPQGNTGELFF	TGTGCCAGCAGCTTAGGCCCCCAGGGGAACACCGGGGAGCTGTTTTTT
few	TRBV29-1	TRBJ1-1	TRBD1	CSAVRGQGNTEAFF	TGCAGCGCCGTAAGAGGACAGGGCAACACTGAAGCTTTCTTT
.	TRBV5-4	TRBJ2-1	TRBD2	CASSSWRGANNEQFF	TGTGCCAGCAGCTCTTGGCGGGGGGCGAACAATGAGCAGTTCTTC
.	TRBV9	TRBJ2-3	.	CASSVDPSGDTQYF	TGTGCCAGCAGCGTAGATCCGTCAGGGGATACGCAGTATTTT
few	TRBV20-1	TRBJ2-5	.	CSAYSLGDSETQYF	TGCAGTGCTTACAGCCTAGGGGACTCGGAGACCCAGTACTTC
few	TRBV15	TRBJ2-1	.	CATSRDVARYNEQFF	TGTGCCACCAGCAGAGACGTGGCTCGCTACAATGAGCAGTTCTTC
.	TRBV7-9	TRBJ2-3	TRBD2	CASRPRLAGDTDTQYF	TGTGCCAGCAGACCCAGACTAGCGGGGGACACAGATACGCAGTATTTT
once	TRBV5-1	TRBJ2-1	.	CASSLDSPVNEQFF	TGCGCCAGCAGCTTGGACAGTCCGGTAAATGAGCAGTTCTTC
.	TRBV29-1	TRBJ1-6	.	CSAAVGYNSPLHF	TGCAGCGCCGCCGTCGGATATAATTCACCCCTCCACTTT
.	TRBV12-3/TRBV12-4	TRBJ1-2	.	CASSLAGGRGGYTF	TGTGCCAGCAGTTTAGCCGGGGGGAGAGGAGGCTACACCTTC
.	TRBV7-2	TRBJ2-3	.	CASSLSGGRADTQYF	TGTGCCAGCAGCTTATCTGGGGGGCGTGCAGATACGCAGTATTTT
many	TRBV24-1	TRBJ2-2	.	CATSDSAESGELFF	TGTGCCACCAGTGATTCAGCAGAGTCCGGGGAGCTGTTTTTT
.	TRBV4-2	TRBJ2-2	.	CASSQEYPAGELFF	TGTGCCAGCAGCCAAGAGTACCCCGCCGGGGAGCTGTTTTTT
few	TRBV5-4	TRBJ2-2	.	CASSVWGGELFF	TGTGCCAGCAGCGTATGGGGCGGGGAGCTGTTTTTT
many	TRBV29-1	TRBJ2-1	TRBD2	CSGFIAGGVDEQFF	TGCAGCGGGTTTATAGCGGGGGGAGTGGATGAGCAGTTCTTC